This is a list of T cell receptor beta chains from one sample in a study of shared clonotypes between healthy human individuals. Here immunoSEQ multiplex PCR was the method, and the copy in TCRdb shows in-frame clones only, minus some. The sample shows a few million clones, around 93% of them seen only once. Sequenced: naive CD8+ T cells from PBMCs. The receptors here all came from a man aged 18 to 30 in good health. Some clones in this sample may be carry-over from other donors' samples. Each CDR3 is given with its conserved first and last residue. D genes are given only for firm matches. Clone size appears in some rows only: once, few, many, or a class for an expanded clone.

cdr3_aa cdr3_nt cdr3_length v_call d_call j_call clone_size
CASSLITGNTIYF TGTGCCAGCAGCCTAATAACCGGAAACACCATATATTTT 13 TRBV7-9 - TRBJ1-3 -
CATGDPDRVDGYTF TGTGCCACCGGAGACCCGGACAGAGTTGACGGCTACACCTTC 14 TRBV28 - TRBJ1-2 -
CASSRGTATSTDTQYF TGTGCCAGCAGTCGTGGGACGGCCACTAGCACAGATACGCAGTATTTT 16 TRBV11-2 - TRBJ2-3 -
CASRPLREGYEQYF TGTGCCAGCAGGCCGCTGCGGGAGGGCTACGAGCAGTACTTC 14 TRBV28 TRBD2 TRBJ2-7 -
CASSLVALNYEQYF TGTGCCAGCAGCTTAGTAGCGTTAAACTACGAGCAGTACTTC 14 TRBV13 - TRBJ2-7 -
CASSHPTTSGRATNTGELFF TGCGCCAGCAGCCACCCCACGACTAGCGGGAGGGCGACGAACACCGGGGAGCTGTTTTTT 20 TRBV4-1 TRBD2 TRBJ2-2 -
CASSLWGADTGELFF TGTGCCAGCAGTTTATGGGGGGCGGACACCGGGGAGCTGTTTTTT 15 TRBV28 - TRBJ2-2 -
CSAGQGYYEQYF TGCAGCGCAGGACAGGGCTACTACGAGCAGTACTTC 12 TRBV29-1 TRBD1 TRBJ2-7 once
CASSIDRSGTTTEAFF TGTGCCAGTAGTATAGATCGTTCAGGGACTACCACTGAAGCTTTCTTT 16 TRBV19 - TRBJ1-1 -
CASSLTTFSGNTIYF TGTGCCAGTAGCCTGACAACTTTCTCTGGAAACACCATATATTTT 15 TRBV19 - TRBJ1-3 -
CASSYSGLGETQYF TGTGCCAGCAGTTACTCAGGGCTCGGAGAGACCCAGTACTTC 14 TRBV6-5 - TRBJ2-5 -
CASSLGGVGTEAFF TGTGCCAGCAGCTTGGGGGGAGTTGGAACTGAAGCTTTCTTT 14 TRBV5-6 - TRBJ1-1 -
CASSVRTSGRATTGELFF TGTGCCAGCAGCGTCCGGACTAGCGGGAGAGCTACCACCGGGGAGCTGTTTTTT 18 TRBV9 TRBD2 TRBJ2-2 once
CASRESGAGIETQYF TGCGCCAGCAGAGAATCCGGGGCAGGGATCGAGACCCAGTACTTC 15 TRBV5-1 - TRBJ2-5 -
CASLPSSGTPGGGYGYTF TGTGCCAGCCTCCCGTCTTCCGGGACACCAGGAGGAGGCTATGGCTACACCTTC 18 TRBV28 - TRBJ1-2 -
CASSMGGMNTEAFF TGTGCCAGTAGTATGGGGGGCATGAACACTGAAGCTTTCTTT 14 TRBV19 - TRBJ1-1 few